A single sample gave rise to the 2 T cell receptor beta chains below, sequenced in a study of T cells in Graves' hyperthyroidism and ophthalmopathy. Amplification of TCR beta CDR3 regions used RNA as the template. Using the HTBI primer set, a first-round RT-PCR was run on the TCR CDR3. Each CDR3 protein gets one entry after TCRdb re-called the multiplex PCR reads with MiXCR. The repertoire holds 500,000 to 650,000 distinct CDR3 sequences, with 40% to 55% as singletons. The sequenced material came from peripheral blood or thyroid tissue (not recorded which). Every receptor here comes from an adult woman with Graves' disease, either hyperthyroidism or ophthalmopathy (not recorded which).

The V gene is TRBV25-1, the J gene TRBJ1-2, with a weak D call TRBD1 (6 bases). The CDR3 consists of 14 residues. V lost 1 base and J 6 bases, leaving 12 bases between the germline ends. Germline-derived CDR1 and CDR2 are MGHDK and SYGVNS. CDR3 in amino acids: CASSELAGDDGYTF. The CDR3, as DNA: TGTGCCAGCAGTGAATTGGCAGGGGACGATGGCTACACCTTC.

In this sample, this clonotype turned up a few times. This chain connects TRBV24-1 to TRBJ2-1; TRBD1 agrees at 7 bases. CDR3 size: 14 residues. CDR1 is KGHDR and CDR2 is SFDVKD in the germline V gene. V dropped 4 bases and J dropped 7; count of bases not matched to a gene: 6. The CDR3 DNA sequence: TGTGCCACCAGTGAAATAGGGACAGCTAATGAGCAGTTCTTC. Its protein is CATSEIGTANEQFF.